A selection of T cell receptor beta chains follows, all from one sample in a study of OX40 agonist ivuxolimab in advanced cancers. Only in-frame clones appear in the TCRdb table, and some are missing; sequencing was by immunoSEQ multiplex PCR. The sample yields 59,000 or so clones, about 87% seen once. Sequenced material: CD4+ or CD8+ T cells sorted from blood, taken in a trial of the OX40 agonist ivuxolimab. These receptors were obtained from an adult with an advanced solid tumor such as melanoma, head and neck, liver or kidney cancer. CDR3s include the opening cysteine and the closing phenylalanine or tryptophan. D genes are given only for firm matches. The listing skips clone size in some rows; elsewhere it reads once, few, many or a size class.

. . TRBJ2-7 TRBV5-1 TGCGCCAGCAGCTTGGTCGTCGGGGCTAGCAGCTACGAGCAGTACTTC CASSLVVGASSYEQYF
TRBD1 . TRBJ1-5 TRBV10-2 TGCGCCAGCAGGGACAGGGACCTACATCAGCCCCAGCATTTT CASRDRDLHQPQHF
. once TRBJ1-5 TRBV15 TGTGCCACCTGTGGACAGATGGATCAGCCCCAGCATTTT CATCGQMDQPQHF
TRBD1 . TRBJ2-5 TRBV6-5 TGTGCCAGCAGTTATGGGAGAGGGGGCGAGACCCAGTACTTC CASSYGRGGETQYF
. . TRBJ2-7 TRBV2 TGTGCCAGAGGACGGGACTCCTACGAGCAGTACTTC CARGRDSYEQYF
. few TRBJ1-1 TRBV19 TGTGCCAGTAGTCCCCAGGGGTACACTGAAGCTTTCTTT CASSPQGYTEAFF
. once TRBJ1-5 TRBV6-5 TGTGCCAGCAGTTACAGAAGCAATCAGCCCCAGCATTTT CASSYRSNQPQHF
TRBD2 . TRBJ2-3 TRBV5-1 TGCGCCAGCAGCCCCTTGGGCGGGAGAGGAACAGATACGCAGTATTTT CASSPLGGRGTDTQYF
. . TRBJ2-7 TRBV4-1 TGCGCCAGCAGCCAAGCCCACAAACCCTACGAGCAGTACTTC CASSQAHKPYEQYF
. . TRBJ1-3 TRBV7-2 TGTGCCAGCAGCTTAGCTGTGGGGGCAGCTGGAAACACCATATATTTT CASSLAVGAAGNTIYF
. . TRBJ2-7 TRBV7-9 TGTGCCAGCAGCCCTCAGGGCCCCTACGAGCAGTACTTC CASSPQGPYEQYF